This is a list of T cell receptor beta chains from one sample in a study of OX40 agonist ivuxolimab in advanced cancers. Produced via immunoSEQ multiplex PCR; TCRdb's table is partial and in-frame only. The data contain 55,000 to 80,000 clones, approximately 79% of them seen just once; the ten biggest clones take up approximately 2.4%. This material consisted of CD4+ or CD8+ T cells sorted from blood, taken in a trial of the OX40 agonist ivuxolimab. The receptors were gathered from an adult with an advanced solid tumor such as melanoma, head and neck, liver or kidney cancer. Each CDR3 is given with its conserved first and last residue. The D gene is left open where the match is weak. A row's size may be missing; if present it is once, few, many or a size class.

.	.	TRBJ1-1	TRBV9	CASSVVGRTEAFF	TGTGCCAGCAGCGTAGTCGGAAGAACAGAAGCTTTCTTT
.	.	TRBJ1-4	TRBV29-1	CSASDGNEKLFF	TGCAGCGCGTCGGATGGCAATGAAAAACTGTTTTTT
.	.	TRBJ2-7	TRBV18	CASSTQGSYEQYF	TGTGCCAGCTCCACCCAGGGTTCCTACGAGCAGTACTTC
.	.	TRBJ1-1	TRBV9	CASSVEELGTEAFF	TGTGCCAGCAGCGTAGAGGAACTAGGGACTGAAGCTTTCTTT
.	.	TRBJ1-2	TRBV14	CASSQVPMGGWGGYTF	TGTGCCAGCAGCCAAGTCCCCATGGGAGGCTGGGGTGGCTACACCTTC
.	.	TRBJ2-7	TRBV5-5	CASSARETFSYEQYF	TGTGCCAGCAGCGCCCGAGAGACCTTCTCCTACGAGCAGTACTTC
.	.	TRBJ2-1	TRBV15	CATSRAAFNEQFF	TGTGCCACCAGCAGAGCCGCGTTTAATGAGCAGTTCTTC
.	.	TRBJ2-5	TRBV2	CASSVVALSQETQYF	TGTGCCAGCAGTGTAGTTGCGTTAAGCCAAGAAACCCAGTACTTC
.	.	TRBJ2-3	TRBV7-9	CASSPQGVDTQYF	TGTGCCAGCAGCCCCCAAGGAGTTGATACGCAGTATTTT
.	once	TRBJ2-1	TRBV7-2	CASSLMVEQFF	TGTGCCAGCAGCTTAATGGTAGAGCAGTTCTTC
.	.	TRBJ1-2	TRBV7-2	CASSISLGEYGYTF	TGTGCCAGCAGTATATCCTTGGGGGAGTATGGCTACACCTTC
.	.	TRBJ2-7	TRBV5-6	CASSLWYDSSYEQYF	TGTGCCAGCAGCTTGTGGTACGACAGCTCCTACGAGCAGTACTTC
.	.	TRBJ1-2	TRBV7-2	CGVRSWTNYGYTF	TGTGGCGTTCGTTCTTGGACTAACTATGGCTACACCTTC
.	.	TRBJ2-2	TRBV2	CASSERQGTGELFF	TGTGCCAGCAGTGAAAGGCAGGGGACCGGGGAGCTGTTTTTT
.	once	TRBJ2-3	TRBV6-5	CASSYFKTIGTDTQYF	TGTGCCAGCAGTTACTTTAAGACGATCGGCACAGATACGCAGTATTTT
.	.	TRBJ2-1	TRBV7-3	CASSVDNYNEQFF	TGTGCCAGCAGCGTGGACAACTACAATGAGCAGTTCTTC
.	.	TRBJ1-2	TRBV19	CASTADVYGYTF	TGTGCCAGTACCGCGGACGTCTATGGCTACACCTTC
.	.	TRBJ1-2	TRBV10-3	CAISVERRNYGYTF	TGTGCCATCAGTGTGGAGAGACGTAACTATGGCTACACCTTC
TRBD2	.	TRBJ2-2	TRBV29-1	CSVAPTSGSVTGELFF	TGCAGCGTTGCCCCGACTAGCGGGAGTGTAACCGGGGAGCTGTTTTTT
TRBD1	once	TRBJ1-5	TRBV18	CASSPDRGGNQPQHF	TGTGCCAGCTCACCAGACAGGGGCGGGAATCAGCCCCAGCATTTT
.	.	TRBJ1-1	TRBV2	CASSKAGAMNTEAFF	TGTGCCAGCAGTAAAGCGGGAGCCATGAACACTGAAGCTTTCTTT
.	.	TRBJ2-5	TRBV11-2	CASSPGETQYF	TGTGCCAGCAGCCCCGGGGAGACCCAGTACTTC
.	.	TRBJ1-2	TRBV28	CAIAVGESNYGYTF	TGTGCCATCGCCGTCGGGGAATCCAACTATGGCTACACCTTC
.	once	TRBJ1-1	TRBV15	CATSRGGNTEAFF	TGTGCCACCAGCAGAGGGGGGAACACTGAAGCTTTCTTT
.	once	TRBJ2-7	TRBV18	CASSPRSGIEQYF	TGTGCCAGCTCACCACGTTCGGGGATCGAGCAGTACTTC
TRBD1	.	TRBJ1-2	TRBV5-8	CASSLRQGDGYTF	TGTGCCAGCAGCTTGAGGCAGGGGGATGGCTACACCTTC
.	.	TRBJ2-1	TRBV4-3	CASSQEGARPYNEQFF	TGCGCCAGCAGCCAAGAAGGCGCTAGACCCTACAATGAGCAGTTCTTC
TRBD2	.	TRBJ2-3	TRBV7-3	CASSLTTAGGTDTQYF	TGTGCCAGCAGCTTAACAACAGCGGGGGGCACAGATACGCAGTATTTT
TRBD1	few	TRBJ1-5	TRBV28	CASWDSLNQPQHF	TGTGCCAGCTGGGACAGCCTCAATCAGCCCCAGCATTTT
.	.	TRBJ1-2	TRBV7-9	CAAGAGDNNYGYTF	TGTGCCGCCGGGGCGGGGGACAATAACTATGGCTACACCTTC
.	few	TRBJ1-1	TRBV9	CASSVGGARNTEAFF	TGTGCCAGCAGCGTAGGTGGGGCCCGGAACACTGAAGCTTTCTTT
.	.	TRBJ2-7	TRBV7-2	CASSLVVGGLNEQYF	TGTGCCAGCAGCTTAGTGGTCGGCGGGTTGAACGAGCAGTACTTC
TRBD1	.	TRBJ1-1	TRBV7-3	CASSSTGQGNYLSQNTEAFF	TGTGCCAGCAGCTCCACGGGACAGGGGAACTACCTATCCCAGAACACTGAAGCTTTCTTT